This TCR beta chain was identified during a study of Graves' ophthalmopathy and Graves' hyperthyroidism. Overall study context: Peripheral blood samples were taken at initial diagnosis, before any treatment.

Findings and caveats of the study: Ophthalmopathy versus stable hyperthyroidism: 13-signature model gave 87.88% sensitivity, 70% to 83% specificity.

On this clonotype itself: What it binds is not known.

The sequenced template was RNA, covering the TCR beta CDR3 region. An initial RT-PCR round employing HTBI primers preceded a second-round multiplex PCR. MiXCR was run by TCRdb on the multiplex PCR reads, yielding one entry per CDR3 protein. The data contain roughly 610,000 distinct CDR3 sequences, about a fifth of them singletons. Hyperthyroidism showing no ophthalmopathy within 18 months of follow-up was stable. A diagnosis was made from clinical symptoms together with serum thyroxine, TRAb, thyroid ultrasound and orbital computed tomography. The CDR3 extends over 16 amino acids. The V segment lost 6 bases and the J segment 7 bases; nucleotides outside the gene matches: 17. Germline V gene lookup returns CDR1 MNHNS and CDR2 SASEGT.

The chain combines TRBV6-1 with TRBJ1-2, with TRBD1 matching over 7 bases. Material: peripheral blood. This TCR derives from a woman in her late teens or twenties with stable Graves' hyperthyroidism. Some clones in this sample may be carry-over from other donors' samples. CDR3 protein: CASSTHQVDRVRGYTF. The CDR3 DNA reads TGTGCCAGCAGCACCCACCAAGTCGACAGGGTTCGTGGCTACACCTTC.